This TCR beta chain appears in the sequencing data of a study of OX40 agonist ivuxolimab in advanced cancers. Study details: Dose-escalation cases comprised hepatocellular carcinoma, melanoma, renal cell or head and neck cancer. Having had anti-PD-1, anti-PD-L1 or anti-CTLA-4 therapy before was allowed, and roughly 40% had some.

With V trimmed by 3 bases and J by 4 bases, 3 bases remained unmatched. The CDR3 spans 13 residues. CDR1 and CDR2 (germline): SGHRS, YFSETQ. In regard to this clone: The antigen is undetermined.

General study findings and limits: Blood T cells, both CD4+ and CD8+, expanded clonally by week 6 at 0.1 to 3.0 mg/kg. CD8+ T cells showed, on average, more clonal expansion than CD4+ cells.

Clones were read by immunoSEQ multiplex PCR, and TCRdb kept only the in-frame ones, dropping some. The table records approximately 30,000 clones, roughly nine tenths of them present only once. This TCR was sampled from an adult with an advanced solid tumor such as melanoma, head and neck, liver or kidney cancer. Sequenced here: CD4+ or CD8+ T cells sorted from blood, sampled in a trial of the OX40 agonist ivuxolimab. J is TRBJ1-1 and V is TRBV5-1; 7 bases match TRBD1. In DNA form, the CDR3 reads TGCGCCAGCAGCTCCCAGGGGGGCACTGAAGCTTTCTTT. Amino acids: CASSSQGGTEAFF.